This TCR beta chain was sequenced during a study of blood T cell repertoires in COVID-19. Study summary: The United States, Italy and Spain were the sources of the acute and convalescent COVID-19 samples. Nucleic acid was either cDNA or gDNA, and it came from T cells, B-cell-depleted T cells, or PBMCs.

Original methodology: Nucleated cell counts were estimated from reference gene primer amplification. Produced via immunoSEQ multiplex PCR; TCRdb's table is partial and in-frame only. V and J calls and clone size follow that table, whereas D and trimming were derived from the DNA. The table records approximately 220,000 clones, around 81% of them present only once. This clone has only one observation. J gave up 0 bases and V 4 bases, and 9 bases lay outside the gene matches. CDR3 size: 17 residues. The germline V gene encodes CDR1 MNHEY and CDR2 SMNVEV (reference sequence). The chain links TRBV27 to TRBJ2-3; 8 nucleotides align to TRBD2. This sequence was found in a woman aged 30 to 39 who had recovered from COVID-19. The sample was peripheral blood. The CDR3 region is CASSSLRASGSTDTQYF. CDR3 DNA sequence: TGTGCCAGCAGTTCCCTTCGGGCTAGCGGGAGCACAGATACGCAGTATTTT.